The entry that follows covers one TCR beta chain sequence. This receptor's antigen is unknown. Base qualities are not at hand, and no much larger clone is one base apart. The germline V gene supplies CDR1 SNHLY and CDR2 FYNNEI. The CDR3 numbers 15 residues from cysteine through phenylalanine. This entry keeps only the CDR3 DNA: 45 bases, framed from base 1. V is pruned by 5 bases and J by 3 bases, leaving 8 bases of the junction without a gene match. One collaborating source in Seattle enrolled patients while the patients were actively infected and followed the patients over time throughout the course of disease. Collaborating institutions collected whole blood in K2EDTA tubes following their own protocols. For TCRbeta analysis, collaborators shipped samples in one of three forms: frozen whole blood, isolated PBMCs, or DNA extracted from either of those sample types. The sample is drawn from a study of blood T cell repertoires in COVID-19 (dated by TCRdb to about 2020). For the study in its entirety: Samples from collaborators originated in the United States, Italy and Spain and spanned both the acute and convalescent phases of COVID-19. Deeply sampled blood TCRbeta repertoires from subjects exposed to, actively infected with, or recovered from COVID-19 were included in the dataset. HLA class I and class II types, where available, came from metadata supplied by the sample provider rather than from assay-based typing. The prospective study material was composed of cDNA or gDNA derived from T cells, B-cell-depleted T cells, or PBMCs. Nearly every sample came with metadata listing a de-identified subject ID, COVID-19 status, age in years and sex. The samples were drawn from two sources: the first 160 participants of the ongoing ImmuneRACE study, and 950 to 1,500 subjects contributed by 6 global collaborators. A freely available public database, intended as a resource for researchers studying the immune response to SARS-CoV-2, is where the repertoires were released. Study-level results and caveats: Clinical and demographic metadata were provided uncurated, with the amount varying by source and participant.

TCRbeta CDR3 regions were amplified from genomic DNA by means of the immunoSEQ Assay, a bias-controlled multiplex PCR. As for how the authors treated the data: The number of nucleated cells in each sample was estimated by amplification of reference gene primers within the assay. Sequence reads were collapsed and filtered to measure the absolute abundance of every unique TCRbeta CDR3 rearrangement. Productive Simpson clonality was computed per sample as the square root of Simpson's diversity index over productive rearrangements. TCRdb's version of the immuneACCESS table is confined to in-frame rearrangements and falls short of the full clone set. An unresolved V gene accounts for under half of the shortfall where checked; the remainder is of unknown origin. V and J calls and clone size are copied from that table; D and trimming were computed from the DNA. The sample table records about 300,000 clones; around 90% of these occur just once. The ten largest clones represent approximately 6.5% of the sample.

This sequence originates from a woman in her forties or fifties with COVID-19, enrolled during active disease. Recombination linked TRBV2 to TRBJ2-7; 9 bases in between match TRBD1. Sequencing used peripheral blood. The DNA is TGTGCCAGCAGTACGGGACAGGGCACCTTCTACGAGCAGTACTTC. Its protein is CASSTGQGTFYEQYF. Reference TRBV2 and TRBJ2-7 genes cover what lies past the CDR3, so the full variable domain is EPEVTQTPSHQVTQMGQEVILRCVPISNHLYFYWYRQILGQKVEFLVSFYNNEISEKSEIFDDQFSVERPDGSNFTLKIRSTKLEDSAMYFCASSTGQGTFYEQYFGPGTRLTVT.